One sample yielded the 27 T cell receptor beta chains listed below, sequenced in a study of regulatory dendritic cells for organ transplantation. Sorted T cells were CFSE-labeled and cultured roughly five days with allogeneic regulatory or mature dendritic cells at 1:10. Sequencing was performed with immunoSEQ multiplex PCR; in TCRdb, only in-frame clones are kept and a portion is missing. This sample has 9,500 to 15,000 clones, with less than 70% found just once. No antigen has been identified for these receptors. What was sequenced was naive CD8+ T cells from blood cultured with dendritic cells. Subset here: CD45RA+ naive T cells. These TCRs come from a human donor in good health.

The CDR3 loop reads CAISETTSGGPLPYEQYF. The CDR3 DNA sequence: TGTGCCATCAGCGAAACGACTAGCGGGGGGCCCCTCCCCTACGAGCAGTACTTC. The chain recombines TRBV6-1 with TRBJ2-7, with TRBD2 identical over 13 bases. The CDR3 totals 18 residues. In germline, CDR1 is MNHNS, CDR2 SASEGT. J gave up 2 bases and V 10 bases, and 17 bases lay outside the gene matches.

This clone was counted once. The chain combines TRBV5-6 with TRBJ1-1, with D maybe TRBD1 (6 bases). The CDR3 has 14 amino acids. The germline CDR1 and CDR2 sequences are SGHDT and YYEEEE. Trimming took off 4 bases at V and 1 base at J, with 11 bases between the two ends. The CDR3 DNA reads as TGTGCCAGCAGCCTAGGGGGGGGGAACACTGAAGCTTTCTTT. It is translated as CASSLGGGNTEAFF.

This clone showed up just a few times. This chain joins TRBV27 and TRBJ1-6; D is ambiguous. Between the trimmed V and J ends, which lost 1 base and 1 base, there was a span of 8 bases. Looked up from germline, CDR1 is MNHEY and CDR2 is SMNVEV (reference sequence). The CDR3 sequence is 16 residues long. The CDR3 loop reads CASSLWSGSYNSPLHF. In nucleotides, the CDR3 is TGTGCCAGCAGTTTATGGAGTGGATCCTATAATTCACCCCTCCACTTT.

This clone is a singleton in its sample. This chain joins TRBV11-3 and TRBJ2-3, with D possibly matching TRBD2 (5 bases). Germline V gives CDR1 SGHNT, CDR2 YENEEA. This CDR3 contains 15 residues. With 4 bases removed from V and 0 bases from J, the gap between germline ends came to 11 bases. This chain's CDR3 is CASSYPSLSTDTQYF. In nucleotides, the CDR3 is TGTGCCAGCAGCTACCCTAGCCTAAGCACAGATACGCAGTATTTT.

The chain has TRBV5-1 and TRBJ2-1; D might be TRBD1 (6 bases). Germline V gene sequence: CDR1 SGHRS, CDR2 YFSETQ. Trimming took off 0 bases at V and 4 bases at J, with 14 bases between the two ends. This CDR3 comprises 16 residues. For the CDR3, the DNA is TGCGCCAGCAGCTTGGGGGCGGCAGGGGATTACAATGAGCAGTTCTTC. Encoded protein: CASSLGAAGDYNEQFF.

The V call is TRBV4-1, the J call TRBJ2-5; the D gene is possibly TRBD2 (5 bases). V lost 7 bases and J lost 5, with 14 bases in between. Looked up from germline, CDR1 is MGHRA and CDR2 is YSYEKL. This CDR3 comprises 13 residues. The CDR3 sequence is CASNPLASETQYF. The DNA for the CDR3 is TGCGCCAGCAACCCCCTAGCCAGCGAGACCCAGTACTTC.

This clone has a single count. The genes are TRBV9 and TRBJ2-2, with 12 bases identical to TRBD2. This CDR3 is 17 amino acids long. V trimming: 2 bases; J trimming: 5 bases; junction bases outside the gene matches: 7. The germline V gene has CDR1 SGDLS and CDR2 YYNGEE. CDR3 region: CASSVASGGVYTGELFF. The CDR3 DNA reads TGTGCCAGCAGCGTGGCTAGCGGGGGGGTTTATACCGGGGAGCTGTTTTTT.

This clone turned up a few times. This chain connects TRBV7-9 to TRBJ1-1; TRBD1 agrees at 11 bases. The ends lost 4 bases at V and 3 bases at J; junction bases unmatched: 4. This CDR3 is 15 amino acids long. Per the germline V gene, CDR1 is SEHNR and CDR2 is FQNEAQ (reference sequence). The CDR3 is CASSSRTGGYTEAFF. CDR3 DNA sequence: TGTGCCAGCAGCTCACGGACAGGGGGCTACACTGAAGCTTTCTTT.

This chain joins TRBV29-1 and TRBJ2-7; the D is unclear. The CDR3 length is 11 residues. Germline assignment: CDR1 SQVTM and CDR2 ANQGSEA. V shed 6 bases and J shed 2 bases, with 8 bases lying between them. CDR3 region: CSVNRAYEQYF. The CDR3 nucleotides are TGCAGCGTAAACAGAGCCTACGAGCAGTACTTC.

The rearrangement uses TRBV5-8 and TRBJ1-2, with no clear D. V was cut by 0 bases and J by 10 bases, with 4 bases left in between. CDR1 SGHTS and CDR2 YDEGEE come from the germline V gene. There are 10 residues in the CDR3. As DNA, the CDR3 is TGTGCCAGCAGCTTGGGTATCTACACCTTC. Protein sequence: CASSLGIYTF. Based on the CDR3 plus reference TRBV5-8 and TRBJ1-2, the full variable domain is EAGVTQSPTHLIKTRGQQATLRCSPISGHTSVYWYQQALGLGLQFLLWYDEGEERNRGNFPPRFSGRQFPNYSSELNVNALELEDSALYLCASSLGIYTFGSGTRLTVV.

This chain joins TRBV19 and TRBJ2-5; maybe TRBD1 (6 bases). V lost 6 bases and J 1 base, leaving 12 bases between the germline ends. CDR1 LNHDA and CDR2 SQIVND come from the germline V gene (reference sequence). CDR3 length equals 14 residues. The CDR3 region is CASRKDRRQETQYF. Here the CDR3 DNA reads TGTGCCAGTAGGAAAGACAGGCGCCAAGAGACCCAGTACTTC. Drawing the rest from reference TRBV19 and TRBJ2-5, the complete variable domain is DGGITQSPKYLFRKEGQNVTLSCEQNLNHDAMYWYRQDPGQGLRLIYYSQIVNDFQKGDIAEGYSVSREKKESFPLTVTSAQKNPTAFYLCASRKDRRQETQYFGPGTRLLVL.

V gene TRBV5-6 combines with J gene TRBJ1-2, with 8 bases lining up with TRBD1. The CDR3 contains 13 residues. Trimming took 4 bases from V and 7 from J; bases not matched to a gene: 6. Germline values: CDR1 SGHDT, CDR2 YYEEEE. CDR3 residues: CASSLGQAPGYTF. The CDR3 coding sequence is TGTGCCAGCAGCCTGGGACAGGCCCCTGGCTACACCTTC.

The chain combines TRBV19 with TRBJ2-2, with D possibly TRBD2 on 10 matching bases. In germline, CDR1 is LNHDA, CDR2 SQIVND (reference sequence). This CDR3 region has 16 residues. Trimming left V 7 bases short and J 4 bases short, with 19 bases between. The CDR3 loop reads CASKGQGLASTGELFF. CDR3 coding DNA: TGTGCCAGTAAGGGACAGGGACTAGCGAGCACCGGGGAGCTGTTTTTT.

Here the CDR3 reads CASSQDSAYNEQFF. DNA for the CDR3: TGCGCCAGCAGCCAAGATTCCGCCTACAATGAGCAGTTCTTC. J is TRBJ2-1 and V is TRBV4-1; unclear D gene. CDR3 length: 14 residues. CDR1 and CDR2 (germline): MGHRA, YSYEKL. V was clipped by 0 bases and J by 2 bases, with 5 bases between them.

CDR3 residues: CASRVTGGNTEAFF. The CDR3 DNA reads TGTGCCAGCAGAGTGACAGGCGGGAACACTGAAGCTTTCTTT. The chain couples TRBV6-5 to TRBJ1-1; the D gene is possibly TRBD1 (6 bases). The CDR3 runs to 14 residues. Germline lookup yields CDR1 MNHEY and CDR2 SVGAGI. V gave up 6 bases and J gave up 1 base, with 12 bases separating them.

The rearrangement links TRBV12-5 to TRBJ2-5, with D unresolved. CDR1 is LGHNT and CDR2 is FRNRAP in the germline V gene. Trimming took off 3 bases at V and 5 bases at J, with 10 bases between the two ends. The CDR3 is 13 amino acids. This CDR3 is CASGFGSAETQYF. DNA for the CDR3: TGTGCTAGTGGTTTCGGGTCTGCGGAGACCCAGTACTTC. Full variable domain (rest looked up from reference TRBV12-5 and TRBJ2-5): DARVTQTPRHKVTEMGQEVTMRCQPILGHNTVFWYRQTMMQGLELLAYFRNRAPLDDSGMPKDRFSAEMPDATLATLKIQPSEPRDSAVYFCASGFGSAETQYFGPGTRLLVL.

The J gene is TRBJ2-7, the V gene TRBV27; 10 bases line up with TRBD1. The germline V gene has CDR1 MNHEY and CDR2 SMNVEV (reference sequence). V dropped 3 bases and J dropped 2; count of bases not matched to a gene: 7. This CDR3 spans 16 amino acids. This CDR3 is CASSFVGTGAAYEQYF. CDR3 in DNA: TGTGCCAGCAGTTTCGTTGGGACAGGGGCCGCCTACGAGCAGTACTTC.

In DNA, the CDR3 is TGTGCCAGCAGAACGCCCGAAGCGGGGGACGCGATCGAGCAGTACTTC. Its protein is CASRTPEAGDAIEQYF. V is TRBV6-6 and J is TRBJ2-7, with 8 positions matching TRBD2. Germline loops: CDR1 MNHNY, CDR2 SVGAGI (reference sequence). With V trimmed by 6 bases and J by 6 bases, 16 bases remained unmatched. The CDR3 is 16 amino acids.

This chain links TRBV4-2 with TRBJ2-1; TRBD1 agrees at 10 bases. Germline V gene sequence: CDR1 LGHNA, CDR2 YNFKEQ. The CDR3 extends over 18 amino acids. The V and J ends lost 1 base and 6 bases, in that order; junction bases with no gene match: 12. The CDR3 DNA is TGTGCCAGCAGCCAAGCTGTTGGGACAGGGGCTCCGGGCAATGAGCAGTTCTTC. Its protein product is CASSQAVGTGAPGNEQFF.

This clone was seen only a few times. This chain links TRBV13 with TRBJ1-2; D may be TRBD1 (5 bases). The CDR3 consists of 14 residues. Germline assignment: CDR1 PRHDT and CDR2 FYEKMQ (reference sequence). V was trimmed by 7 bases and J by 6 bases, leaving 18 bases between them. The CDR3 protein is CASTETGGVDGYTF. CDR3 coding DNA: TGTGCCAGCACGGAGACGGGAGGGGTTGATGGCTACACCTTC.

The chain recombines TRBV5-3 with TRBJ2-3, with TRBD1 identical over 7 bases. TRBV5-3 has ORF status, its function being uncertain. Trimming took 4 bases from V and 0 from J; bases not matched to a gene: 5. The CDR3 totals 15 residues. CDR3 bases: TGTGCCAGAAGCGCCGGGGACAGAAGCACAGATACGCAGTATTTT. It encodes CARSAGDRSTDTQYF.

This clone was seen a handful of times. The chain couples TRBV27 to TRBJ2-7, with TRBD1 as a possible D gene (6 bases). Deletions cut 3 bases from V and 2 bases from J, with 14 bases between. Per germline, CDR1 MNHEY and CDR2 SMNVEV (reference sequence). The CDR3 length is 15 residues. The CDR3 loop is CASSFIRDTTYEQYF. CDR3 nucleotides: TGTGCCAGCAGTTTCATCCGGGACACAACCTACGAGCAGTACTTC.

This clone was seen more than once but under ten times. The J gene is TRBJ2-3, the V gene TRBV7-9; no definite D call. Trimming left V 3 bases short and J 0 bases short, with 10 bases between. Per germline, CDR1 SEHNR and CDR2 FQNEAQ (reference sequence). This CDR3 is built from 15 residues. The CDR3 DNA follows: TGTGCCAGCAGCTTGTGGAGCTCTAGCACAGATACGCAGTATTTT. This codes for CASSLWSSSTDTQYF.

J is TRBJ1-1 and V is TRBV19; TRBD1 is a possible D gene (6 bases). Trimming took 5 bases from V and 2 from J, leaving 12 bases between them. There are 14 residues in the CDR3. CDR1 LNHDA and CDR2 SQIVND come from the germline V gene (reference sequence). The CDR3 region has the DNA TGTGCCAGTAGTTCATGGACAGAAAACACTGAAGCTTTCTTT. Protein: CASSSWTENTEAFF. The full variable domain, rest sourced from reference TRBV19 and TRBJ1-1, is DGGITQSPKYLFRKEGQNVTLSCEQNLNHDAMYWYRQDPGQGLRLIYYSQIVNDFQKGDIAEGYSVSREKKESFPLTVTSAQKNPTAFYLCASSSWTENTEAFFGQGTRLTVV.

This clone was seen a handful of times. V is TRBV10-3 and J is TRBJ2-3; TRBD2 matches at 12 bases. V shed 0 bases, J shed 5 bases, and the junction held 3 bases outside the gene matches. CDR1 is ENHRY, CDR2 SYGVKD, per germline. The CDR3 is 16 residues long. CDR3 region: CAISESTSGGLDTQYF. The CDR3 DNA follows: TGTGCCATCAGTGAGTCGACTAGCGGGGGTCTAGATACGCAGTATTTT.

The chain joins TRBV5-4 to TRBJ2-7; tentative D call: TRBD1 (6 bases). Germline CDR1 is SGHNT and CDR2 is YYREEE (reference sequence). V was pared by 4 bases and J by 2 bases, with 10 bases between. The CDR3 totals 13 residues. The CDR3 DNA is TGTGCCAGCAGCCGGGACACCACCTACGAGCAGTACTTC. The encoded protein is CASSRDTTYEQYF.

The genes are TRBV13 and TRBJ1-3, with TRBD1 identical over 9 bases. The germline V gene encodes CDR1 PRHDT and CDR2 FYEKMQ (reference sequence). The ends lost 4 bases at V and 1 base at J; junction bases unmatched: 5. This CDR3 has 16 residues. CDR3 nucleotide sequence: TGTGCCAGCAGCTCGGGACAGGGAATTTCTGGAAACACCATATATTTT. Residues: CASSSGQGISGNTIYF. Based on the CDR3 plus reference TRBV13 and TRBJ1-3, the full variable domain is AAGVIQSPRHLIKEKRETATLKCYPIPRHDTVYWYQQGPGQDPQFLISFYEKMQSDKGSIPDRFSAQQFSDYHSELNMSSLELGDSALYFCASSSGQGISGNTIYFGEGSWLTVV.